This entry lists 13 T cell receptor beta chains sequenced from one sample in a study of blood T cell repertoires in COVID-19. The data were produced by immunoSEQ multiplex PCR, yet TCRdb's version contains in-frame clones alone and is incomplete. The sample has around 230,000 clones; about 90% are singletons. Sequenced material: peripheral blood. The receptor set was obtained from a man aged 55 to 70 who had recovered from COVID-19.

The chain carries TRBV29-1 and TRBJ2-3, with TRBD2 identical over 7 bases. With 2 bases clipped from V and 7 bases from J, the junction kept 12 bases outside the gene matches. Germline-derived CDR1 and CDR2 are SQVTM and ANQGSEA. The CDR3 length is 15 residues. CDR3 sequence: CSVEPAGRGRNTQYF. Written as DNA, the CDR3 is TGCAGCGTTGAACCCGCGGGGAGGGGTAGGAATACGCAGTATTTT.

CDR3 nucleotides: TGTGCCAGCAGCGCGAGGACAGGGAACACCGGGGAGCTGTTTTTT. It is translated as CASSARTGNTGELFF. V and J are TRBV9 and TRBJ2-2; TRBD1 agrees at 7 bases. The CDR3 is 15 residues long. The junction had 3 bases not matched to a gene; V was cut back by 3 bases and J by 1 base. Germline V gene data show CDR1 as SGDLS and CDR2 as YYNGEE.

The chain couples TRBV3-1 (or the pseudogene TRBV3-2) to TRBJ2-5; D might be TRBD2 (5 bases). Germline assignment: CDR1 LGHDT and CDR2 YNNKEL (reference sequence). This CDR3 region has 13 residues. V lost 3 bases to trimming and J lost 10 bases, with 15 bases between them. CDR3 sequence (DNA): TGTGCCAGCAGCCACGCTACTAGGGAAAACCAGTACTTC. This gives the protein CASSHATRENQYF.

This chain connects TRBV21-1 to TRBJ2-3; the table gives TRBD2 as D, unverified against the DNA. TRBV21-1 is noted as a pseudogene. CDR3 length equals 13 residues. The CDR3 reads CASLKQGGDTQYF. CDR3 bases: TGTGCCAGCCTAAAGCAAGGAGGGGATACGCAGTATTTT.

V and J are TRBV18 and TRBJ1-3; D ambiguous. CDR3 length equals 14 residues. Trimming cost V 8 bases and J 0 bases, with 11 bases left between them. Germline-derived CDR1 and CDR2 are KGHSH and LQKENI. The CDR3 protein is CASHTGFSGNTIYF. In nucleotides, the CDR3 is TGTGCCAGCCATACCGGGTTCTCTGGAAACACCATATATTTT.

Written as DNA, the CDR3 is TGTGCCAGCAGTCCGGGGGGGGGTTATGGGCCCCAGCATTTT. This translates into CASSPGGGYGPQHF. The V call is TRBV28, the J call TRBJ1-5, with D tentatively TRBD1 (5 bases). The V gene lost 5 bases and the J gene lost 9 bases, with 17 bases spanning the gap. Germline-derived CDR1 and CDR2 are MDHEN and SYDVKM. The CDR3 consists of 14 residues.

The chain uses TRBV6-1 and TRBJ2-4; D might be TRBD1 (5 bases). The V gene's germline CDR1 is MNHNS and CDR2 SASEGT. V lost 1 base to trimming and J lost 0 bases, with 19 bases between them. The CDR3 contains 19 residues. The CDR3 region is CASSEEVGQNKLAKNIQYF. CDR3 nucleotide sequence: TGTGCCAGCAGTGAAGAAGTGGGGCAGAATAAGCTAGCCAAAAACATTCAGTACTTC.

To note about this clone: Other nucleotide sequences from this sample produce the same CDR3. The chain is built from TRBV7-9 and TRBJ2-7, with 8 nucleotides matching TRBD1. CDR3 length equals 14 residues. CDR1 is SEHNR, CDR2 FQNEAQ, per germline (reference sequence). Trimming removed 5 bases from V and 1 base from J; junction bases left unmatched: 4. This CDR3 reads CASSPRTGSYEQYF. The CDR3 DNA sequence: TGTGCCAGCAGCCCGAGGACAGGGTCCTACGAGCAGTACTTC. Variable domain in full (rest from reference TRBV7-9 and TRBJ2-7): DTGVSQNPRHKITKRGQNVTFRCDPISEHNRLYWYRQTLGQGPEFLTYFQNEAQLEKSRLLSDRFSAERPKGSFSTLEIQRTEQGDSAMYLCASSPRTGSYEQYFGPGTRLTVT.

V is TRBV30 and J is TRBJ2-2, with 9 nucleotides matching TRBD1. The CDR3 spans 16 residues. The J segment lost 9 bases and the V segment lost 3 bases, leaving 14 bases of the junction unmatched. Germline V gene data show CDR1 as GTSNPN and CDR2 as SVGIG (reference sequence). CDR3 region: CAWRSSGTGNFRELFF. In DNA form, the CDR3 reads TGTGCCTGGAGAAGCTCCGGGACAGGGAATTTCCGGGAGCTGTTTTTT. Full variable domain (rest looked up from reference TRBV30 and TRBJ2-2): SQTIHQWPATLVQPVGSPLSLECTVEGTSNPNLYWYRQAAGRGLQLLFYSVGIGQISSEVPQNLSASRPQDRQFILSSKKLLLSDSGFYLCAWRSSGTGNFRELFFGEGSRLTVL.

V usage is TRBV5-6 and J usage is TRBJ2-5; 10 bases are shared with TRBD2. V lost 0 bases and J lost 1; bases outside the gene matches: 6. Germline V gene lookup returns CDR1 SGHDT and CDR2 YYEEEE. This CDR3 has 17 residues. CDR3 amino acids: CASSLALSGGAQETQYF. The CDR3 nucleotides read TGTGCCAGCAGCTTGGCCCTAAGCGGGGGGGCCCAAGAGACCCAGTACTTC.

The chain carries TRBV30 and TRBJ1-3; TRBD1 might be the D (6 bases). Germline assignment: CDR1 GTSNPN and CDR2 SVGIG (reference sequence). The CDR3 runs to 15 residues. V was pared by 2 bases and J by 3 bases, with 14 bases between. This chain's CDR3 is CAWSMRGLVGNTIYF. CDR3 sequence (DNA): TGTGCCTGGAGTATGAGGGGGTTGGTTGGAAACACCATATATTTT. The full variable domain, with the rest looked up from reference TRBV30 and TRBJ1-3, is SQTIHQWPATLVQPVGSPLSLECTVEGTSNPNLYWYRQAAGRGLQLLFYSVGIGQISSEVPQNLSASRPQDRQFILSSKKLLLSDSGFYLCAWSMRGLVGNTIYFGEGSWLTVV.

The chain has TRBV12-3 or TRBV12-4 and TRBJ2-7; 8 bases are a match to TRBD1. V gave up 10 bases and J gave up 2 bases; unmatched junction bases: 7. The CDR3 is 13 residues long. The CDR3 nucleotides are TGTGCCATCTCGACAGGGGCCGCCTACGAGCAGTACTTC. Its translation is CAISTGAAYEQYF.

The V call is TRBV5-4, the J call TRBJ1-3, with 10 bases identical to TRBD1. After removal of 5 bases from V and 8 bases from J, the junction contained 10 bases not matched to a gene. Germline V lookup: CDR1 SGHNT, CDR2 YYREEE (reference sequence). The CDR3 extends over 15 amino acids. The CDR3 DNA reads TGTGCCAGCAGTACTCCCGGGACAGGGGTTGACACCATATATTTT. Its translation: CASSTPGTGVDTIYF.